This T cell receptor beta chain was profiled in a study of T-cell memory formation after mild COVID-19. Study overall: TCR clustering was largely donor specific.

Trimming cost V 3 bases and J 3 bases, with 9 bases left between them. CDR3 length equals 13 residues. CDR1 is SEHNR, CDR2 FQNEAQ, per germline (reference sequence). A few counts support this clonotype. Constant-segment primers were used for 5'RACE, and the resulting TCR alpha and TCR beta cDNA libraries carried sample barcodes and UMIs. TCRdb reanalysed the 5' RACE reads using MiXCR and keeps one entry per CDR3 protein. Of roughly 52,000 distinct CDR3 sequences listed, around 7% are singletons. The sequenced material came from PBMCs or a T cell subset sorted from them (not recorded which). This clonotype originated in a man between 18 and 35 years old who had mild COVID-19 (a few samples of this study predate the infection). Cell type and time point are not known. The chain joins TRBV7-9 to TRBJ2-7; D could derive from TRBD1 or TRBD2 (5 bases each). The CDR3 bases are TGTGCCAGCAGCTTCCGGGACGTCTACGAGCAGTACTTC. Its protein is CASSFRDVYEQYF.